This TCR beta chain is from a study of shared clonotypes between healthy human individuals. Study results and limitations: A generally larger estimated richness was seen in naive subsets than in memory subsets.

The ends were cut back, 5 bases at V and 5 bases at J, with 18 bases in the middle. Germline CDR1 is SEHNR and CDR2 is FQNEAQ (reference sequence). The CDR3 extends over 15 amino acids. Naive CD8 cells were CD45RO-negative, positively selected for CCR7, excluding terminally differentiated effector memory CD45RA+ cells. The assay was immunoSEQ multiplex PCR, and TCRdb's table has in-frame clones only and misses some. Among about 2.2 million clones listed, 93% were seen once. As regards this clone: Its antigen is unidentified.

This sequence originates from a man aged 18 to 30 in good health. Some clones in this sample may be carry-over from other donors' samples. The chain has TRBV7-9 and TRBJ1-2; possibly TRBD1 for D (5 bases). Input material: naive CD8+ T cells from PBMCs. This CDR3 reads CASSPSEGQLYGYTF. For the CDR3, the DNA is TGTGCCAGCAGCCCAAGTGAGGGGCAGCTTTATGGCTACACCTTC.